Each of the 23 T cell receptor beta chains below was sequenced from the same sample in a study of shared clonotypes between healthy human individuals. Terminally differentiated effector memory CD45RA+ cells were left out of the naive CD8 fraction, which was CD45RO-negative and positively selected for CCR7. Assay used: immunoSEQ multiplex PCR; TCRdb lists only in-frame clones, some missing. The sample yields about 2 million clones, about 95% seen once. Specimen: naive CD8+ T cells sorted from blood. These receptors were collected from a man between 18 and 35 years old in good health.

This chain joins TRBV10-2 and TRBJ2-7; possible D gene TRBD2, 6 bases. This CDR3 has 14 amino acids. V lost 5 bases and J 0 bases, leaving 11 bases between the germline ends. Per germline, CDR1 WSHSY and CDR2 SAAADI. This chain's CDR3 is CASSNTTSSYEQYF. CDR3 nucleotides: TGCGCCAGCAGTAATACGACTAGCTCCTACGAGCAGTACTTC.

This clone was recorded a few times. A clone one base away is much larger, so this may be a read error. The identical CDR3 is also encoded by other nucleotide sequences in the sample. This sequence joins TRBV5-6 and TRBJ1-1; D is possibly TRBD1 (5 bases). Trimming took 2 bases from V and 3 from J, leaving 5 bases between them. The V gene's germline CDR1 is SGHDT and CDR2 YYEEEE. The CDR3 consists of 12 residues. The CDR3 nucleotides are TGTGCCAGCAGCTTAGGGGACACTGAAGCTTTCTTT. Residues: CASSLGDTEAFF.

CDR3 in amino acids: CASSDGTGAGNTIYF. As DNA, the CDR3 is TGTGCCAGCAGTGATGGGACAGGGGCTGGAAACACCATATATTTT. The chain joins TRBV6-1 to TRBJ1-3, with 10 nucleotides matching TRBD1. With V trimmed by 3 bases and J by 2 bases, 1 base remained unmatched. The CDR3 sequence is 15 residues long. Germline loops: CDR1 MNHNS, CDR2 SASEGT.

The chain joins TRBV11-2 to TRBJ2-7; the D gene could be TRBD1 or TRBD2 (6 bases each). The CDR3 length is 15 residues. Germline CDR1 is SGHAT and CDR2 is FQNNGV. Trimming stripped 4 bases from V and 3 bases from J, with 16 bases between. The CDR3 DNA is TGTGCCAGCAGCTCCCTCGGGGGCCTAAACTACGAGCAGTACTTC. It encodes CASSSLGGLNYEQYF.

V is TRBV15 and J is TRBJ2-7, with 7 nucleotides matching TRBD1. CDR1 LNHNV and CDR2 YYDKDF come from the germline V gene (reference sequence). The CDR3 is 15 residues long. Germline trimming cut 0 bases from V and 5 bases from J; bases unmatched to any gene: 7. In DNA, the CDR3 is TGTGCCACCAGCAGAGATAAGGGACAGTCTCACGAGCAGTACTTC. Its protein is CATSRDKGQSHEQYF.

J is TRBJ2-7 and V is TRBV10-1; D is unresolved. The CDR3 contains 13 residues. Deletions cut 4 bases from V and 7 bases from J, with 14 bases between. The germline V gene has CDR1 WNHNN and CDR2 SYGVQD (reference sequence). CDR3 amino acids: CASSVSRSAEQYF. The CDR3 region has the DNA TGCGCCAGCAGTGTTTCCAGGTCTGCGGAGCAGTACTTC.

The J gene is TRBJ1-5, the V gene TRBV28, with D maybe TRBD1 (5 bases). The V gene lost 10 bases and the J gene lost 0 bases, with 13 bases spanning the gap. Germline V gene data show CDR1 as MDHEN and CDR2 as SYDVKM. The CDR3 has 14 residues. Here the CDR3 DNA reads TGTGCCACGATGGAAGGGGATAGCAATCAGCCCCAGCATTTT. Protein: CATMEGDSNQPQHF.

The chain is built from TRBV2 and TRBJ2-1; 9 nucleotides line up with TRBD2. J was trimmed by 5 bases and V by 4 bases; bases with no gene match: 12. Germline CDR1 SNHLY, CDR2 FYNNEI. The CDR3 covers 17 residues. The CDR3 DNA follows: TGTGCCAGCAGTGTATGGTTAGCGGGAGTTGGGGACAATGAGCAGTTCTTC. Translation gives CASSVWLAGVGDNEQFF. The full variable domain, rest sourced from reference TRBV2 and TRBJ2-1, is EPEVTQTPSHQVTQMGQEVILRCVPISNHLYFYWYRQILGQKVEFLVSFYNNEISEKSEIFDDQFSVERPDGSNFTLKIRSTKLEDSAMYFCASSVWLAGVGDNEQFFGPGTRLTVL.

The chain carries TRBV7-2 and TRBJ2-5; a weak D match, TRBD2 (5 bases). Germline CDR1 reads SGHTA; CDR2 reads FQGNSA. Deletions cut 1 base from V and 1 base from J, with 10 bases between. CDR3 length: 15 residues. CDR3 sequence reads: CASSLGPLAQETQYF. The CDR3, as DNA: TGTGCCAGCAGCTTAGGACCGCTAGCCCAAGAGACCCAGTACTTC.

The chain uses TRBV30 and TRBJ2-1; 7 bases are shared with TRBD2. Germline V gives CDR1 GTSNPN, CDR2 SVGIG (reference sequence). There are 14 residues in the CDR3. V was pared by 0 bases and J by 7 bases, with 6 bases of the junction left unmatched. CDR3 amino acids: CAWSVGSSGNEQFF. CDR3 nucleotides: TGTGCCTGGAGTGTAGGTTCTAGCGGTAATGAGCAGTTCTTC.

Comments on this clone: The identical CDR3 is also encoded by other nucleotide sequences in the sample. The chain joins TRBV7-2 to TRBJ2-7; possible D gene TRBD2, 7 bases. The CDR3 totals 14 residues. The V and J ends lost 4 bases and 3 bases respectively, with 13 bases between them. Germline values: CDR1 SGHTA, CDR2 FQGNSA. The DNA for the CDR3 is TGTGCCAGCAGCTCAGGGGTAGCGGGCTACGAGCAGTACTTC. Residues: CASSSGVAGYEQYF.

This chain joins TRBV9 and TRBJ2-7, with 8 positions matching TRBD1. The CDR3 loop spans 17 amino acids. Trimming removed 2 bases from V and 4 bases from J; junction bases left unmatched: 14. Germline CDR1 is SGDLS and CDR2 is YYNGEE. In DNA, the CDR3 is TGTGCCAGCAGCGTCAGCTCCGACAGGGGCACGTCATACGAGCAGTACTTC. As protein: CASSVSSDRGTSYEQYF.

The chain joins TRBV30 to TRBJ1-4; tentatively, D is TRBD1 (6 bases). V lost 7 bases to trimming and J lost 6 bases, with 18 bases between them. The CDR3 spans 14 residues. In germline, CDR1 is GTSNPN, CDR2 SVGIG (reference sequence). The CDR3 bases are TGTGCCTCGACCCCAGGGGCTACGGATGAAAAACTGTTTTTT. Residues: CASTPGATDEKLFF.

This CDR3 is CASSAAGAYNEQFF. The CDR3 coding sequence is TGTGCCAGCAGCGCCGCAGGGGCCTACAATGAGCAGTTCTTC. This chain connects TRBV5-4 to TRBJ2-1; perhaps TRBD1 as D (6 bases). The length of the CDR3 is 14 residues. Germline V gene sequence: CDR1 SGHNT, CDR2 YYREEE (reference sequence). V dropped 4 bases and J dropped 2 bases, with 10 bases sitting between them.

V gene TRBV6-4 combines with J gene TRBJ2-3; 8 bases are shared with TRBD1. The CDR3 spans 16 residues. The germline V gene encodes CDR1 MRHNA and CDR2 SNTAGT. Losses at the gene ends were 1 base for V and 2 bases for J; bases not matched to a gene: 5. The CDR3 here is CASSDYRQGTTDTQYF. The CDR3 nucleotides read TGTGCCAGCAGTGACTATCGACAGGGGACCACAGATACGCAGTATTTT.

This chain connects TRBV12-5 to TRBJ2-3; no reliable D call. With 4 bases removed from V and 7 bases from J, the gap between germline ends came to 12 bases. The CDR3 is 13 residues long. Germline assignment: CDR1 LGHNT and CDR2 FRNRAP. The CDR3 coding sequence is TGTGCTAGTGGTTCCTACCCTGGAAATACGCAGTATTTT. Translating gives CASGSYPGNTQYF. The complete variable domain, with remaining parts taken from reference TRBV12-5 and TRBJ2-3, reads DARVTQTPRHKVTEMGQEVTMRCQPILGHNTVFWYRQTMMQGLELLAYFRNRAPLDDSGMPKDRFSAEMPDATLATLKIQPSEPRDSAVYFCASGSYPGNTQYFGPGTRLTVL.

The chain employs TRBV7-8 and TRBJ2-3; unclear D gene. Germline CDR1 reads SGHVS; CDR2 reads FQNEAQ. The CDR3 loop spans 14 amino acids. Trimming pared 3 bases from V and 4 bases from J, leaving 11 bases between. The CDR3 region has the DNA TGTGCCAGCAGCTTTAGCTGGGCCCCAGATACGCAGTATTTT. Translated: CASSFSWAPDTQYF.

The rearrangement links TRBV25-1 to TRBJ1-6, with D perhaps TRBD1 (6 bases). Trimming took off 1 base at V and 10 bases at J, with 11 bases between the two ends. Germline assignment: CDR1 MGHDK and CDR2 SYGVNS. This CDR3 has 14 amino acids. CDR3 sequence: CASSEWAGQSPLHF. The CDR3, as DNA: TGTGCCAGCAGTGAATGGGCAGGACAGTCACCCCTCCACTTT.

The V and J genes are TRBV7-9 and TRBJ1-3, with 7 bases fitting TRBD1. Trimming removed 2 bases from V and 4 bases from J; junction bases left unmatched: 11. The CDR3 covers 17 residues. The V gene's germline CDR1 is SEHNR and CDR2 FQNEAQ (reference sequence). CDR3 sequence reads: CASSLPLTGESGNTIYF. CDR3 coding DNA: TGTGCCAGCAGCTTACCCTTAACAGGGGAATCAGGAAACACCATATATTTT. Full variable domain (rest looked up from reference TRBV7-9 and TRBJ1-3): DTGVSQNPRHKITKRGQNVTFRCDPISEHNRLYWYRQTLGQGPEFLTYFQNEAQLEKSRLLSDRFSAERPKGSFSTLEIQRTEQGDSAMYLCASSLPLTGESGNTIYFGEGSWLTVV.

The chain joins TRBV5-4 to TRBJ2-7; perhaps D is TRBD1 or TRBD2 (7 bases each). Germline V lookup: CDR1 SGHNT, CDR2 YYREEE (reference sequence). The CDR3 covers 14 residues. The germline V and J ends were trimmed by 6 bases and 5 bases, with 18 bases remaining between them. CDR3 residues: CASTWGGGFDEQYF. The CDR3 DNA reads as TGTGCCAGCACCTGGGGAGGGGGCTTCGACGAGCAGTACTTC.

This clone was counted a few times. The chain joins TRBV7-9 to TRBJ1-6; D might be TRBD1 (5 bases). Trimming left V 4 bases short and J 7 bases short, with 14 bases between. Germline CDR1 reads SEHNR; CDR2 reads FQNEAQ (reference sequence). This CDR3 is 15 amino acids long. The DNA of the CDR3 is TGTGCCAGCAGCTCCTCCACGGACACCAATTCACCCCTCCACTTT. Translation: CASSSSTDTNSPLHF.

This clone showed up just a few times. The same CDR3 can be traced to other DNA sequences in this sample. The genes are TRBV7-6 and TRBJ1-1; D unresolved. CDR1 is SGHVS and CDR2 is FNYEAQ in the germline V gene. Deletions cut 1 base from V and 7 bases from J, with 7 bases between. The CDR3 is 12 amino acids. For the CDR3, the DNA is TGTGCCAGCAGCTTAGGAGAGGGTGAAGCTTTCTTT. Translation gives CASSLGEGEAFF.

The rearrangement uses TRBV11-2 and TRBJ2-7; a weak D match, TRBD2 (5 bases). The V end was cut by 1 base, the J end by 0 bases, with 7 bases between. The CDR3 contains 14 residues. Germline V gene sequence: CDR1 SGHAT, CDR2 FQNNGV. The CDR3 protein is CASSLAGFSYEQYF. The CDR3 DNA reads TGTGCCAGCAGCTTAGCGGGGTTCTCCTACGAGCAGTACTTC.